This T cell receptor (beta chain) comes out of a study of cytomegalovirus exposure and HLA in healthy donors. PCR involved 60 Vbeta and 13 Jbeta primers. Method: immunoSEQ multiplex PCR; TCRdb's copy keeps in-frame clones and lacks some. The data hold roughly 170,000 clones, with approximately 80% observed a single time. The sequence was obtained from a woman between 50 and 59 years old in good health and CMV-seropositive. Material: PBMCs.

As DNA, the CDR3 is TGTGCCAGCAGCTTTCAGGGGGGCGCTTTCACCGGGGAGCTGTTTTTT. It yields the protein CASSFQGGAFTGELFF. The rearrangement uses TRBV5-4 and TRBJ2-2; TRBD1 is a possible D gene (7 bases). The V gene's germline CDR1 is SGHNT and CDR2 YYREEE (reference sequence). With 2 bases removed from V and 4 bases from J, the gap between germline ends came to 15 bases. CDR3 length: 16 amino acids.